This T cell receptor (beta chain) emerged from a study of shared clonotypes between healthy human individuals. This clone was seen just once. This CDR3 is built from 16 residues. The V and J ends lost 5 bases and 0 bases respectively, with 17 bases between them. CDR1 and CDR2 (germline): SGHTA, FQGNSA. Profiling relied on immunoSEQ multiplex PCR, and the TCRdb table lists in-frame clones only, not all of them. The sample has approximately 2.1 million clones, more than 85% seen once. Sample: naive CD4+ T cells from PBMCs. Subset specified: CD45RA+ positively selected. The chain couples TRBV7-2 to TRBJ2-7, with a tentative D call TRBD1 (7 bases). This receptor was taken from a man between 18 and 35 years old in good health. Some clones in this sample may be carry-over from other donors' samples. The CDR3 region has the DNA TGTGCCAGCAGCCCTAGTGGAGGGGGCTTCTCCTACGAGCAGTACTTC. Protein: CASSPSGGGFSYEQYF.